This is a list of T cell receptor beta chains from one sample in a study of blood T cell repertoires in COVID-19. Method: immunoSEQ multiplex PCR; TCRdb's copy keeps in-frame clones and lacks some. Of 200,000 to 250,000 clones in the sample, 70% to 90% were seen once. The sequencing input was peripheral blood. These receptors came from a woman aged 25 to 39 who had recovered from COVID-19. The CDR3 runs from the conserved cysteine through the conserved F or W. D genes are given only for firm matches. Size is stated for part of the rows, as once, few or many counts, or as a class when the clone is expanded.

CDR3	DNA	size	V	D	J	length
CAWRSSSFNEQYF	TGTGCCTGGAGGTCCTCTAGTTTCAACGAGCAGTACTTC	NA	TRBV30	NA	TRBJ2-7	13
CASSRGLVSYEQYF	TGTGCCAGCAGTCGCGGTTTAGTATCCTACGAGCAGTACTTC	NA	TRBV6-5	NA	TRBJ2-7	14
CASSDQRLASNGYTF	TGTGCCAGCAGTGACCAGCGTCTGGCGTCGAATGGCTACACCTTC	NA	TRBV2	NA	TRBJ1-2	15
CASSVEGSGTDTQYF	TGTGCCAGCAGCGTAGAAGGGTCGGGGACAGATACGCAGTATTTT	NA	TRBV9	NA	TRBJ2-3	15
CASSVATLVTDTQYF	TGTGCCAGCAGCGTAGCTACTCTGGTCACAGATACGCAGTATTTT	NA	TRBV9	NA	TRBJ2-3	15
CASTDRGEQFF	TGTGCCAGCACCGACAGGGGTGAGCAGTTCTTC	few	TRBV6-6	TRBD1	TRBJ2-1	11
CASSVQGVGTEAFF	TGTGCCAGCAGCGTGCAGGGGGTCGGCACTGAAGCTTTCTTT	NA	TRBV9	TRBD1	TRBJ1-1	14
CASSKSRVLGYEQYF	TGTGCCAGCAGCAAGAGCAGGGTTCTGGGCTACGAGCAGTACTTC	NA	TRBV7-6	NA	TRBJ2-7	15
CASSLTSSADNEQFF	TGTGCCAGCAGCTTAACTTCGAGTGCGGACAATGAGCAGTTCTTC	NA	TRBV7-3	NA	TRBJ2-1	15
CASSFDRGQNEKLFF	TGTGCCAGCAGCTTTGACAGGGGGCAAAATGAAAAACTGTTTTTT	NA	TRBV7-9	TRBD1	TRBJ1-4	15
CASRPSAGDSSPLHF	TGTGCCAGCAGACCGTCGGCAGGGGATTCTTCACCCCTCCACTTT	NA	TRBV28	NA	TRBJ1-6	15
CASSLRVQPGNTIYF	TGTGCCAGCAGCCTCAGGGTCCAGCCTGGAAACACCATATATTTT	NA	TRBV3-1/TRBV3-2	NA	TRBJ1-3	15
CASSETSGGATDTQYF	TGTGCCAGCAGTGAAACTAGCGGGGGGGCCACAGATACGCAGTATTTT	NA	TRBV6-1	TRBD2	TRBJ2-3	16
CASSPSPGTSGGAGDTQYF	TGCGCCAGCAGCCCCTCGCCCGGGACTAGCGGGGGGGCCGGAGATACGCAGTATTTT	NA	TRBV5-1	TRBD2	TRBJ2-3	19
CASTTSGVTGETQYF	TGTGCCAGCACCACTAGCGGGGTGACCGGAGAGACCCAGTACTTC	NA	TRBV9	TRBD2	TRBJ2-5	15
CASSQDLSQRGGQDTQYF	TGTGCCAGCAGCCAAGATCTTTCCCAGCGGGGGGGCCAAGATACGCAGTATTTT	once	TRBV3-1/TRBV3-2	TRBD2	TRBJ2-3	18
CASSPPGEETQYF	TGTGCCAGCAGCCCTCCGGGGGAAGAGACCCAGTACTTC	NA	TRBV7-7	NA	TRBJ2-5	13
CASRQPQGLGNEQFF	TGTGCCAGCAGGCAACCTCAGGGGTTGGGGAATGAGCAGTTCTTC	NA	TRBV11-2	NA	TRBJ2-1	15
CASSLGLGPDSPLHF	TGTGCCAGCAGCTTAGGGCTGGGGCCGGACTCACCCCTCCACTTT	NA	TRBV11-2	NA	TRBJ1-6	15
CASGSRGSDTQYF	TGTGCCAGCGGAAGCAGGGGGTCAGATACGCAGTATTTT	NA	TRBV12-3/TRBV12-4	TRBD1	TRBJ2-3	13
CASSEVGGTPDQPQHF	TGTGCCAGCAGTGAAGTCGGGGGAACCCCCGATCAGCCCCAGCATTTT	once	TRBV2	NA	TRBJ1-5	16
CASSPSGGAQTQYF	TGTGCCAGCAGCCCTAGCGGGGGGGCACAGACCCAGTACTTC	NA	TRBV7-3	TRBD2	TRBJ2-5	14
CASSQATSGGGETQYF	TGTGCCAGCAGCCAAGCGACTAGCGGGGGTGGAGAGACCCAGTACTTC	once	TRBV3-1/TRBV3-2	TRBD2	TRBJ2-5	16
CASSIGGTGPLSGANVLTF	TGTGCCAGTAGTATAGGGGGGACAGGTCCCCTCTCTGGGGCCAACGTCCTGACTTTC	NA	TRBV19	TRBD1	TRBJ2-6	19
CASTRPGQGFGYGYTF	TGTGCCAGCACGCGTCCCGGACAGGGGTTCGGCTATGGCTACACCTTC	NA	TRBV18	TRBD1	TRBJ1-2	16
CASSETGFGQETQYF	TGTGCCAGCAGTGAGACAGGGTTTGGCCAAGAGACCCAGTACTTC	NA	TRBV7-3	TRBD1	TRBJ2-5	15
CASSVGREGHYGYTF	TGTGCCAGCAGCGTAGGACGGGAGGGACACTATGGCTACACCTTC	NA	TRBV9	NA	TRBJ1-2	15
CASSIQGLPYSGNTIYF	TGTGCCAGTAGTATACAGGGGCTACCGTACTCTGGAAACACCATATATTTT	NA	TRBV19	NA	TRBJ1-3	17
CATSESGTGSNEQFF	TGTGCCACCAGTGAGTCCGGGACAGGGTCCAATGAGCAGTTCTTC	NA	TRBV24-1	TRBD1	TRBJ2-1	15
CASSVGGTGGYTF	TGTGCCAGCTCCGTCGGGGGGACGGGAGGCTACACCTTC	few	TRBV25-1	NA	TRBJ1-2	13
CASSQGTAGNTIYF	TGTGCCAGCAGCCAAGGGACAGCTGGAAACACCATATATTTT	few	TRBV7-3	TRBD1	TRBJ1-3	14